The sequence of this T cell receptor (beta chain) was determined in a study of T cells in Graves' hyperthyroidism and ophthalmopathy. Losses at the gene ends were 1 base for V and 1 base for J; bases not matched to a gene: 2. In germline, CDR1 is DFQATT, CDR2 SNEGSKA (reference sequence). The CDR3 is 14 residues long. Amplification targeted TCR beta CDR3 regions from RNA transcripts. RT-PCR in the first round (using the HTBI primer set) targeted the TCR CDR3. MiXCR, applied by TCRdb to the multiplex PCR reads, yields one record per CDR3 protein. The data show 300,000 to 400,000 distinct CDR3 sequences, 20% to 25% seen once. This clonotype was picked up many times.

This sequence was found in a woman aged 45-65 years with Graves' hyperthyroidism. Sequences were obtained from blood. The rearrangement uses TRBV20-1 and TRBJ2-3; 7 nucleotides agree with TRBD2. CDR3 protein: CSARGGSGTDTQYF. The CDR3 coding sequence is TGCAGTGCTAGAGGCGGGAGCGGCACAGATACGCAGTATTTT.